Listed below are T cell receptor beta chains from one sample, sequenced in a study of regulatory T cells in long-lasting Graves disease. Using its own MiXCR run on the multiplex PCR reads, TCRdb lists one record per CDR3 protein. The data show hundreds of thousands of distinct CDR3 sequences, with approximately 15% seen just once and around 18% held by the top ten. The sample was also linked to a second study, of T cells in Graves' hyperthyroidism and ophthalmopathy.

Sample: peripheral blood mononuclear cells (PBMCs), taken at new diagnosis, from a patient treated with antithyroid drugs. Receptor source: a woman aged 25 to 39 with Graves disease. CDR3s include the opening cysteine and the closing phenylalanine or tryptophan. The D gene is left open where the match is weak. Size is omitted from some rows. Given values are once, few, many or a class for expanded clones.

clone_size: -; v_call: TRBV7-3; d_call: TRBD2; j_call: TRBJ2-2; cdr3_nt: TGTGCCAGCAGCTTACCCCCTTCTAGCGGGAGTTACGGGGAGCTGTTTTTT; cdr3_aa: CASSLPPSSGSYGELFF
clone_size: -; v_call: TRBV19; d_call: TRBD2; j_call: TRBJ2-5; cdr3_nt: TGTGCCAGCCGCCTGAGCGGGAGGGTAGCAGAGACCCAGTACTTC; cdr3_aa: CASRLSGRVAETQYF
clone_size: many; v_call: TRBV6-1; d_call: -; j_call: TRBJ2-5; cdr3_nt: TGTGCCAGCATTACCGGTGGAGGGCAAGAGACCCAGTACTTC; cdr3_aa: CASITGGGQETQYF
clone_size: many; v_call: TRBV2; d_call: -; j_call: TRBJ1-2; cdr3_nt: TGTGCCAGCAGGACGGACAAGATCTATGGCTACACCTTC; cdr3_aa: CASRTDKIYGYTF
clone_size: many; v_call: TRBV12-3/TRBV12-4; d_call: -; j_call: TRBJ1-5; cdr3_nt: TGTGCCAGCAGTTTTCGAGGGGCAATAGAGCAGCCCCAGCATTTT; cdr3_aa: CASSFRGAIEQPQHF
clone_size: -; v_call: TRBV28; d_call: -; j_call: TRBJ2-1; cdr3_nt: TGTGCCAGCAGTTTATTCCGGGGAGGTGAGCAGTTCTTC; cdr3_aa: CASSLFRGGEQFF
clone_size: many; v_call: TRBV6-5; d_call: -; j_call: TRBJ1-6; cdr3_nt: TGTGCCAGCAGTTACTTGGGGGCTGCGAGCTACTCACCCCTCCACTTT; cdr3_aa: CASSYLGAASYSPLHF
clone_size: few; v_call: TRBV7-9; d_call: TRBD1; j_call: TRBJ2-5; cdr3_nt: TGTGCCAGCAGCTCCGGAGGGACAGGGGGCGCGAGGGAGACCCAGTACTTC; cdr3_aa: CASSSGGTGGARETQYF
clone_size: few; v_call: TRBV9; d_call: -; j_call: TRBJ1-5; cdr3_nt: TGTGCCAGCAGCGTAGGGGGGTTTAGCAATCAGCCCCAGCATTTT; cdr3_aa: CASSVGGFSNQPQHF
clone_size: few; v_call: TRBV30; d_call: -; j_call: TRBJ1-5; cdr3_nt: TGTGCCTGGAGTCCCGGGAAAAACAAATTTCAGCCCCAGCATTTT; cdr3_aa: CAWSPGKNKFQPQHF
clone_size: -; v_call: TRBV15; d_call: TRBD2; j_call: TRBJ2-3; cdr3_nt: TGTGCCACCAGCAGAGATACGGCTAGCGGGAGCAGAGATACGCAGTATTTT; cdr3_aa: CATSRDTASGSRDTQYF
clone_size: many; v_call: TRBV15; d_call: -; j_call: TRBJ2-1; cdr3_nt: TGTGCCACCAGCAGAGTGGGGAACCTCGAAAATGAGCAGTTCTTC; cdr3_aa: CATSRVGNLENEQFF
clone_size: -; v_call: TRBV5-1; d_call: TRBD1; j_call: TRBJ2-2; cdr3_nt: TGCGCCAGCAGCCCCGGGACAGGGACCTCCGGGGAGCTGTTTTTT; cdr3_aa: CASSPGTGTSGELFF
clone_size: many; v_call: TRBV30; d_call: -; j_call: TRBJ1-3; cdr3_nt: TGTGCCTGGAGTTATTTTGGAAACACCATATATTTT; cdr3_aa: CAWSYFGNTIYF
clone_size: many; v_call: TRBV11-3; d_call: -; j_call: TRBJ2-1; cdr3_nt: TGTGCCAGCAGCTTAGATCTTTGGTCCTACAATGAGCAGTTCTTC; cdr3_aa: CASSLDLWSYNEQFF
clone_size: few; v_call: TRBV7-9; d_call: -; j_call: TRBJ1-5; cdr3_nt: TGTGCCAGCGGCAGGGGTCCTAATCAGCCCCAGCATTTT; cdr3_aa: CASGRGPNQPQHF
clone_size: -; v_call: TRBV20-1; d_call: TRBD1; j_call: TRBJ1-1; cdr3_nt: TGCAGTGCAAGAGACAGGGAGAACACTGAAGCTTTCTTT; cdr3_aa: CSARDRENTEAFF
clone_size: many; v_call: TRBV20-1; d_call: -; j_call: TRBJ1-2; cdr3_nt: TGCAGTGAAATTACTAACTATGGCTACACCTTC; cdr3_aa: CSEITNYGYTF
clone_size: few; v_call: TRBV9; d_call: TRBD1; j_call: TRBJ1-2; cdr3_nt: TGTGCCAGCAGCGTAGGACAGGGGCGGTCTAACTATGGCTACACCTTC; cdr3_aa: CASSVGQGRSNYGYTF
clone_size: few; v_call: TRBV20-1; d_call: -; j_call: TRBJ2-7; cdr3_nt: TGCAGTGCTAGAAGAGATTCCTACGAGCAGTACTTC; cdr3_aa: CSARRDSYEQYF
clone_size: many; v_call: TRBV20-1; d_call: -; j_call: TRBJ2-7; cdr3_nt: TGCAGTGCCCCATCCCGGAGGTTCGACGACGAGCAGTACTTC; cdr3_aa: CSAPSRRFDDEQYF
clone_size: few; v_call: TRBV24-1; d_call: -; j_call: TRBJ2-1; cdr3_nt: TGTGCCACCAGTGATGCCCGGCGTGCCTACAATGAGCAGTTCTTC; cdr3_aa: CATSDARRAYNEQFF
clone_size: many; v_call: TRBV6-5; d_call: -; j_call: TRBJ1-4; cdr3_nt: TGTGCCAGCAGTTATGACAGCGTAGCAACTAATGAAAAACTGTTTTTT; cdr3_aa: CASSYDSVATNEKLFF
clone_size: few; v_call: TRBV9; d_call: TRBD2; j_call: TRBJ2-3; cdr3_nt: TGTGCCAGCAGCGCTTCTACCGGGACTACCACAGATACGCAGTATTTT; cdr3_aa: CASSASTGTTTDTQYF
clone_size: many; v_call: TRBV28; d_call: TRBD2; j_call: TRBJ2-1; cdr3_nt: TGTGCCACCCCCCCCGGGACTAGCTACAATGAGCAGTTCTTC; cdr3_aa: CATPPGTSYNEQFF
clone_size: -; v_call: TRBV2; d_call: -; j_call: TRBJ1-5; cdr3_nt: TGTGCCAGCAGTGAAGTCCCCGTGGCATACCATCAGCCCCAGCATTTT; cdr3_aa: CASSEVPVAYHQPQHF
clone_size: -; v_call: TRBV7-9; d_call: TRBD1; j_call: TRBJ1-1; cdr3_nt: TGTGCCAGCAGGTCTAGGGGGCTTGGCACTGAAGCTTTCTTT; cdr3_aa: CASRSRGLGTEAFF
clone_size: -; v_call: TRBV5-1; d_call: -; j_call: TRBJ2-7; cdr3_nt: TGCGCCAGCAGCTTGGAATCGATGTACTACGAGCAGTACTTC; cdr3_aa: CASSLESMYYEQYF
clone_size: many; v_call: TRBV12-3/TRBV12-4; d_call: -; j_call: TRBJ1-3; cdr3_nt: TGTGCCAGCAGTGCCGGATACACTGGAAACACCATATATTTT; cdr3_aa: CASSAGYTGNTIYF
clone_size: many; v_call: TRBV3-1; d_call: -; j_call: TRBJ2-7; cdr3_nt: TGTGCCAGCAGCCCTAACCCCAGTCAGGGGAGGAACGAGCAGTACTTC; cdr3_aa: CASSPNPSQGRNEQYF
clone_size: once; v_call: TRBV7-9; d_call: -; j_call: TRBJ1-2; cdr3_nt: TGTGCCAGCAGCTCGACCGGAAAGGATGGCTACACCTTC; cdr3_aa: CASSSTGKDGYTF
clone_size: many; v_call: TRBV2; d_call: -; j_call: TRBJ1-2; cdr3_nt: TGTGCCAGCAGCGTCCTTGAGTTTGGCTACACCTTC; cdr3_aa: CASSVLEFGYTF
clone_size: -; v_call: TRBV14; d_call: -; j_call: TRBJ1-4; cdr3_nt: TGTGCCAGCAGCCATATTCCGGACAGAAATGAAAAACTGTTTTTT; cdr3_aa: CASSHIPDRNEKLFF
clone_size: -; v_call: TRBV6-1; d_call: TRBD2; j_call: TRBJ2-2; cdr3_nt: TGTGCCAGCATCCGTGAACTAGCGGCGAACACCGGGGAGCTGTTTTTT; cdr3_aa: CASIRELAANTGELFF
clone_size: many; v_call: TRBV12-3/TRBV12-4; d_call: -; j_call: TRBJ2-4; cdr3_nt: TGTGCCAGCACCTCTGGGGGGCCGAGAAACATTCAGTACTTC; cdr3_aa: CASTSGGPRNIQYF
clone_size: few; v_call: TRBV27; d_call: -; j_call: TRBJ1-5; cdr3_nt: TGTGCCAGCAGTCCCTATCCCTTCACGGGAAACAATCAGCCCCAGCATTTT; cdr3_aa: CASSPYPFTGNNQPQHF
clone_size: -; v_call: TRBV6-4; d_call: TRBD1; j_call: TRBJ2-6; cdr3_nt: TGTGCCAGCAGTGACGGGACAGGGGGCGCTGGGGCCAACGTCCTGACTTTC; cdr3_aa: CASSDGTGGAGANVLTF
clone_size: many; v_call: TRBV6-1; d_call: -; j_call: TRBJ1-6; cdr3_nt: TGTGCCAGCAGACCCTGGGAGGCCATCGGGAATTCACCCCTCCACTTT; cdr3_aa: CASRPWEAIGNSPLHF
clone_size: many; v_call: TRBV20-1; d_call: -; j_call: TRBJ1-1; cdr3_nt: TGCAGTGCAAGCCAGCCAGGGAACACTGAAGCTTTCTTT; cdr3_aa: CSASQPGNTEAFF
clone_size: many; v_call: TRBV7-9; d_call: TRBD2; j_call: TRBJ2-7; cdr3_nt: TGTGCCACCAGTGAAAGCGGGGGAGCCTACGAGCAGTACTTC; cdr3_aa: CATSESGGAYEQYF
clone_size: -; v_call: TRBV2; d_call: -; j_call: TRBJ2-4; cdr3_nt: TGTGCCAGCAGTGAAGCGGGACACCAGTACTTC; cdr3_aa: CASSEAGHQYF
clone_size: few; v_call: TRBV6-2/TRBV6-3; d_call: -; j_call: TRBJ2-1; cdr3_nt: TGTGCCAGCAGTTACGAACCACCAGGGTACAATGAGCAGTTCTTC; cdr3_aa: CASSYEPPGYNEQFF
clone_size: many; v_call: TRBV2; d_call: TRBD1; j_call: TRBJ1-5; cdr3_nt: TGTGCCAGCAGAGAGTCAGGGGGTTCTAGCAATCAGCCCCAGCATTTT; cdr3_aa: CASRESGGSSNQPQHF
clone_size: -; v_call: TRBV7-9; d_call: TRBD1; j_call: TRBJ2-7; cdr3_nt: TGTGCCAGCAGCACTCCGGGGACAGGGGTTTCCGAGCAGTACTTC; cdr3_aa: CASSTPGTGVSEQYF
clone_size: few; v_call: TRBV6-1; d_call: -; j_call: TRBJ1-4; cdr3_nt: TGTGCCGCTGGCAGGTCAACTAATGAAAAACTGTTTTTT; cdr3_aa: CAAGRSTNEKLFF
clone_size: many; v_call: TRBV28; d_call: -; j_call: TRBJ1-5; cdr3_nt: TGTGCCAGCAGAACCCCAGAGGGACGGAGCAATCAGCCCCAGCATTTT; cdr3_aa: CASRTPEGRSNQPQHF
clone_size: many; v_call: TRBV6-5; d_call: -; j_call: TRBJ2-7; cdr3_nt: TGTGCCAGCAGTTACTTAGGCGTCGAGCAGTACTTC; cdr3_aa: CASSYLGVEQYF
clone_size: many; v_call: TRBV7-3; d_call: -; j_call: TRBJ2-2; cdr3_nt: TGTGCCAGCAGTTTTACCGCCGGGGAGCTGTTTTTT; cdr3_aa: CASSFTAGELFF
clone_size: -; v_call: TRBV3-1; d_call: TRBD1; j_call: TRBJ1-2; cdr3_nt: TGTGCCAGCAGTGTACAGGGGGAAGGAGGCTACACCTTC; cdr3_aa: CASSVQGEGGYTF
clone_size: -; v_call: TRBV20-1; d_call: TRBD2; j_call: TRBJ2-5; cdr3_nt: TGCAGTGCTTCTCCCTTTGGGCGGGGGGACCAAGAGACCCAGTACTTC; cdr3_aa: CSASPFGRGDQETQYF
clone_size: many; v_call: TRBV7-9; d_call: TRBD2; j_call: TRBJ2-3; cdr3_nt: TGTGCCAGCAGCCCGGGACTAGCGGGAGGGCCCTACGATACGCAGTATTTT; cdr3_aa: CASSPGLAGGPYDTQYF
clone_size: few; v_call: TRBV20-1; d_call: TRBD2; j_call: TRBJ2-1; cdr3_nt: TGCAGTGCCCCTTACGGACTAGCGGGGACCTATGAGGACTCCTACAATGAGCAGTTCTTC; cdr3_aa: CSAPYGLAGTYEDSYNEQFF
clone_size: many; v_call: TRBV28; d_call: -; j_call: TRBJ2-7; cdr3_nt: TGTGCCAGCAGTTCGGCGACGGTCCCCTACGAGCAGTACTTC; cdr3_aa: CASSSATVPYEQYF
clone_size: -; v_call: TRBV7-3; d_call: TRBD2; j_call: TRBJ2-5; cdr3_nt: TGTGCCAGCAGCCAAGATGGGCGCCCGGGACTAGCGGGAGAAGGGGAGACCCAGTACTTC; cdr3_aa: CASSQDGRPGLAGEGETQYF
clone_size: many; v_call: TRBV12-3/TRBV12-4; d_call: TRBD2; j_call: TRBJ2-5; cdr3_nt: TGTGCCAGCAGTTTGGGTAGCGGGAGGGCCGCGGGGGAGACCCAGTACTTC; cdr3_aa: CASSLGSGRAAGETQYF
clone_size: -; v_call: TRBV3-1; d_call: -; j_call: TRBJ2-2; cdr3_nt: TGTGCCAGCAGCCAAGATACGCTAACCGGGGAGCTGTTTTTT; cdr3_aa: CASSQDTLTGELFF
clone_size: few; v_call: TRBV7-2; d_call: -; j_call: TRBJ1-2; cdr3_nt: TGTGCCAGCAGCTTAATGCCAGGGGCCTATGGCTACACCTTC; cdr3_aa: CASSLMPGAYGYTF
clone_size: many; v_call: TRBV28; d_call: TRBD2; j_call: TRBJ2-7; cdr3_nt: TGTGCCAGCAGATTTAGGATGAGACGGGGACTAGCGATGGCCTACGAGCAGTACTTC; cdr3_aa: CASRFRMRRGLAMAYEQYF
clone_size: many; v_call: TRBV6-1; d_call: -; j_call: TRBJ2-7; cdr3_nt: TGTGCCAGCAGGGATAAGTGGGCAGGGACCTACGAGCAGTACTTC; cdr3_aa: CASRDKWAGTYEQYF
clone_size: many; v_call: TRBV7-2; d_call: -; j_call: TRBJ2-7; cdr3_nt: TGTGCCAGCAACCCGTCAGGGTACAACGAGCAGTACTTC; cdr3_aa: CASNPSGYNEQYF